Sequencing of this TCR delta chain was carried out in a study of delta chains in infants with herpesvirus infections. The study, taken as a whole, reports: The public clonotype appeared only at the first post-infection time point. The public Vdelta1 clonotype appeared in 4 of 18 CMV-infected infants. Among Vdelta1 cells, the public clonotype apparently waned within about 2 months.

J was trimmed by 2 bases and V by 8 bases; bases with no gene match: 16. The CDR3 covers 18 residues. CDR1 and CDR2 from the germline V gene are TSWWSYY and QGS. Gamma-chain- and delta-chain-specific primers converted PBMC RNA into TCR cDNA. TCRdb re-identified clones in the RT-PCR reads via CATT. The sample holds roughly 3,100 delta-chain clones, around a third seen once. In the case of this clone: What it binds is unknown.

This TCR came from a human donor who was a Ugandan infant, either HIV-exposed or HIV-unexposed (not recorded which). The rearrangement links TRDV1 to TRDJ1; TRDD3 agrees at 11 bases. Sequencing was performed on peripheral blood, taken at time point 3 of longitudinal follow-up. The CDR3: CALIPYDWGIRGTDKLIF. CDR3 nucleotide sequence: TGTGCTCTTATCCCCTACGACTGGGGGATAAGGGGGACCGATAAACTCATCTTT.